This T cell receptor (beta chain) was sequenced in a study of T cell responses to AZD1222 COVID-19 vaccine. General study findings and limits: CD4 TCRs associated with vaccination spanned spike, dominating at 160-218 and 743-854. Rises in breadth and depth of Spike-specific TCRs came after two AZD1222 doses. Most donors were white British, females outnumbered males, and clonal diversity was possibly underestimated. In all cases, repertoires were sampled only after the peak T cell response.

Clones were sequenced by immunoSEQ multiplex PCR, and TCRdb holds only the in-frame ones, with some missing. The sample shows about 110,000 clones, roughly nine tenths of them seen only once. The CDR3 sequence is 14 residues long. CDR1 DFQATT and CDR2 SNEGSKA come from the germline V gene (reference sequence). V lost 3 bases, J lost 2 bases, and 13 bases lay in between. With regard to this clone: Its antigen remains unidentified.

V gene TRBV20-1 combines with J gene TRBJ1-1; maybe TRBD1 (6 bases). Specimen: peripheral blood, collected on day 0 of MenACWY control vaccination. The sequence derives from an adult in good health. CDR3 sequence: CSASNGQLNTEAFF. CDR3 sequence (DNA): TGCAGTGCTAGTAATGGACAGCTTAACACTGAAGCTTTCTTT.